This entry concerns a single T cell receptor (beta chain). Its specificity is not known. Measured with immunoSEQ multiplex PCR; TCRdb has only the in-frame clones, and not every one. Here the sample spans about 92,000 clones, around 80% being singletons. V gave up 5 bases and J gave up 13 bases, with 14 bases separating them. The CDR3 has 12 residues. Germline loops: CDR1 SEHNR, CDR2 FQNEAQ (reference sequence). The data were obtained in a study of a mutant IDH1 vaccine in newly diagnosed glioma. Study context: Treated patients showed a male proportion of approximately 62%, a female proportion of roughly 40%, and a mean age of 40.4 years. The study, taken as a whole, reports: Of the patients, about 95% had vaccine-induced immune responses.

Time point reported: baseline, week 1 (first vaccination visit). Stated treatment: pre-vaccination baseline after standard-of-care therapy. New astrocytomas of WHO grade 3 or 4 that were IDH1-mutant and ATRX-lost were found in the donors. The clonotype comes from a man in his forties with glioma. V gene TRBV7-9 combines with J gene TRBJ1-4; D unclear. Sequenced here: PBMCs, sampled from a glioma patient treated with radiotherapy, temozolomide or both. The CDR3 nucleotides are TGTGCCAGCAGCCCTGATGCCAGGAGACTGTTTTTT. Translation: CASSPDARRLFF.